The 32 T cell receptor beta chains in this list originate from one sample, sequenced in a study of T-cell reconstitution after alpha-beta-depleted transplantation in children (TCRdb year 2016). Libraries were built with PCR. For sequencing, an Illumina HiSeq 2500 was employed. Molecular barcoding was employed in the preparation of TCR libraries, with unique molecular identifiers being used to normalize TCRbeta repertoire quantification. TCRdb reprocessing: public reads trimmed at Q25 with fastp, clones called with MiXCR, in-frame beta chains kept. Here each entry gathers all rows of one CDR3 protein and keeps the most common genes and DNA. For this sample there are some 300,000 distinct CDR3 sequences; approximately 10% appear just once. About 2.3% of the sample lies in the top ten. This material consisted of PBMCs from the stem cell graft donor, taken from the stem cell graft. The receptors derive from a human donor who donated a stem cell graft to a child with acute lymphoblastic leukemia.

CDR3 sequence (DNA): TGTGCCAGCGGGGACAGAGGAAACACCATATATTTT. This translates into CASGDRGNTIYF. V is TRBV28 and J is TRBJ1-3; 7 bases agree with TRBD1. V trimming: 8 bases; J trimming: 4 bases; junction bases outside the gene matches: 2. The CDR3 runs 12 residues. CDR1 and CDR2 from the germline V gene are MDHEN and SYDVKM.

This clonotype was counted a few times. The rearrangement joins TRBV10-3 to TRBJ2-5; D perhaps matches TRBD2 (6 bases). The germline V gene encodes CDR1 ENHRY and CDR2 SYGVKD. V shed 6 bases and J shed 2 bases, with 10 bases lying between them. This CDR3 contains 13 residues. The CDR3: CAISGGTQETQYF. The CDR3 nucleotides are TGTGCCATCAGCGGCGGGACGCAAGAGACCCAGTACTTC.

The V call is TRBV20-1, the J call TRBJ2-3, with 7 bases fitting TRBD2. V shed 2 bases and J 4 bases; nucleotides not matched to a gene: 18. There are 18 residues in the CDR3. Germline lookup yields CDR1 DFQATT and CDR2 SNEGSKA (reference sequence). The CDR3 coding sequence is TGCAGTGCTAGACCCCTGCGGCAGGGCGGGAGAGTAGCAGATACGCAGTATTTT. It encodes CSARPLRQGGRVADTQYF.

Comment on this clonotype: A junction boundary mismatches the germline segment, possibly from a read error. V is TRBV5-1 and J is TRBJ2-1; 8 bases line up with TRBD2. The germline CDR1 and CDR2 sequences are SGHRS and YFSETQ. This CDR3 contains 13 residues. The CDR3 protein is CASSWREPGLEWF. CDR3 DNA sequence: TGCGCCAGCAGCTGGAGGGAACCGGGACTAGAATGGTTC. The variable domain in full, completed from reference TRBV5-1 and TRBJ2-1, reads KAGVTQTPRYLIKTRGQQVTLSCSPISGHRSVSWYQQTPGQGLQFLFEYFSETQRNKGNFPGRFSGRQFSNSRSEMNVSTLELGDSALYLCASSWREPGLEWFGPGTRLTVL.

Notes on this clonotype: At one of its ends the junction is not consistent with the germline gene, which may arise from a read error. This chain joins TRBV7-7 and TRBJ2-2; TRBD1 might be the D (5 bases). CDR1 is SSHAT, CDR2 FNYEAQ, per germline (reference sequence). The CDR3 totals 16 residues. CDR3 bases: TGTGCTAGCAGGCTTCTGGACACTACGAACACCGGGGAGCTGTTTTTT. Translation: CASRLLDTTNTGELFF.

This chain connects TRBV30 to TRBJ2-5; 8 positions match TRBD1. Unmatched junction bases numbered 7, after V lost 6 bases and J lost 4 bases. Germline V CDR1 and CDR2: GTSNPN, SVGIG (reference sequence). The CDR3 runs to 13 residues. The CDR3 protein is CACDRGDGETQYF. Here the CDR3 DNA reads TGTGCCTGTGACAGGGGCGACGGAGAGACCCAGTACTTC.

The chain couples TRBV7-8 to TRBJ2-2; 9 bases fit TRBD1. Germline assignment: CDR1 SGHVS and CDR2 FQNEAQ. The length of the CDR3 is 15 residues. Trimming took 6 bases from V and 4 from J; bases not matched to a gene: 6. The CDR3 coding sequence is TGTGCCAGCAGATACAGGGGGCCCTTCACCGGGGAGCTGTTTTTT. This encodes CASRYRGPFTGELFF.

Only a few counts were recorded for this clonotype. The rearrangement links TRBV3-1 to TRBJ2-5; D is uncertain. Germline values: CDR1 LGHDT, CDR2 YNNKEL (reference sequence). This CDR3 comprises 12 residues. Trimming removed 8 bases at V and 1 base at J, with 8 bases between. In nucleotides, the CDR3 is TGTGCCAGCCGCCCCGTCCAAGAGACCCAGTACTTC. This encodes CASRPVQETQYF.

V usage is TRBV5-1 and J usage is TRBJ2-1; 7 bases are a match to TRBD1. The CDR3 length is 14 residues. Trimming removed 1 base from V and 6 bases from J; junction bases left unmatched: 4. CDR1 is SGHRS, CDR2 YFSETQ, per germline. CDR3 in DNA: TGCGCCAGCAGCTTGTGGACAGGAGGCAATGAGCAGTTCTTC. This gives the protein CASSLWTGGNEQFF.

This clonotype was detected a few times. CDR3 residues: CASSKTSGPYNEQFF. CDR3 coding DNA: TGTGCCAGTAGTAAAACTAGCGGGCCCTACAATGAGCAGTTCTTC. The V call is TRBV19, the J call TRBJ2-1; 9 positions match TRBD2. The length of the CDR3 is 15 residues. Germline V CDR1 and CDR2: LNHDA, SQIVND (reference sequence). V shed 4 bases, J shed 2 bases, and the junction held 3 bases outside the gene matches.

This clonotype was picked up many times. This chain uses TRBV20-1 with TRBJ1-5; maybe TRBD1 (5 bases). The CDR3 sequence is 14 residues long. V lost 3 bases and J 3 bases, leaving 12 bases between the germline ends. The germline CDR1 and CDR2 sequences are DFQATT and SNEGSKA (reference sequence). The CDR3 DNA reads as TGCAGTGCTAGTCAAGGGGCTCTCAATCAGCCCCAGCATTTT. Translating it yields CSASQGALNQPQHF.

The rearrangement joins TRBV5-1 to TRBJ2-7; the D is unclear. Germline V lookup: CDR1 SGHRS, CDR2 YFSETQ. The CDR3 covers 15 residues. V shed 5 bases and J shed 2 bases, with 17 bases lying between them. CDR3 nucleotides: TGCGCCAGCAGATTGAGGAGTCTCCCAGCCTACGAGCAGTACTTC. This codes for CASRLRSLPAYEQYF.

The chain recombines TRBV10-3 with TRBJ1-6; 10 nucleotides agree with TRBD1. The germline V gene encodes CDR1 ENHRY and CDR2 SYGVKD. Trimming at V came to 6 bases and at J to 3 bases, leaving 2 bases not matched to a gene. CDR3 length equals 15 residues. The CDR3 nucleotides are TGTGCCATCAGCAGGACAGGGGGCTATAATTCACCCCTCCACTTT. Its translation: CAISRTGGYNSPLHF.

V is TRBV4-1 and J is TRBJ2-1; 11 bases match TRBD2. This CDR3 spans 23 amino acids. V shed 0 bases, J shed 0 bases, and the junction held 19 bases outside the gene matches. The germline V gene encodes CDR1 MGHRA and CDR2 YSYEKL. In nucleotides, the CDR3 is TGCGCCAGCAGCCAAGAGGGACCGTCCGGACTAGCGGGTTTCCGGAGCTCCTACAATGAGCAGTTCTTC. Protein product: CASSQEGPSGLAGFRSSYNEQFF.

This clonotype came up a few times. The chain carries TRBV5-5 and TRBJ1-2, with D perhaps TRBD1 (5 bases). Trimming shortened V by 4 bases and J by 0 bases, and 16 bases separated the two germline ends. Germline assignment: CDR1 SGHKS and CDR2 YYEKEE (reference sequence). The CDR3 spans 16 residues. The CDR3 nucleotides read TGTGCCAGCAGCGTGGACGGGACGGTGTCTAACTATGGCTACACCTTC. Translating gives CASSVDGTVSNYGYTF.

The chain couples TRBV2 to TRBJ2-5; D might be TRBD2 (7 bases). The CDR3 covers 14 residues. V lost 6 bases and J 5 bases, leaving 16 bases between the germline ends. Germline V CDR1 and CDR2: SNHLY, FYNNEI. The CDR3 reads CASSPLQGGETQYF. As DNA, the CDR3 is TGTGCCAGCAGCCCCTTACAGGGAGGGGAGACCCAGTACTTC.

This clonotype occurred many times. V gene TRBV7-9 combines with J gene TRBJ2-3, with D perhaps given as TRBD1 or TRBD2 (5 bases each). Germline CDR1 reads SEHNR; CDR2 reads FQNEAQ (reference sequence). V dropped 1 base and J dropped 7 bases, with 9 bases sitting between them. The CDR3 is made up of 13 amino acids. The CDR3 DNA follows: TGTGCCAGCAGCTTAGAGGGACGATATACGCAGTATTTT. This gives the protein CASSLEGRYTQYF.

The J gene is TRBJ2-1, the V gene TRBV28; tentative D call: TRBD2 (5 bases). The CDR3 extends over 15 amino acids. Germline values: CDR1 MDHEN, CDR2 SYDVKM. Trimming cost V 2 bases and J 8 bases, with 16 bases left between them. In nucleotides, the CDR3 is TGTGCCAGCAGTTTAGTTTCCGGGGTTGGGGATGAGCAGTTCTTC. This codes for CASSLVSGVGDEQFF.

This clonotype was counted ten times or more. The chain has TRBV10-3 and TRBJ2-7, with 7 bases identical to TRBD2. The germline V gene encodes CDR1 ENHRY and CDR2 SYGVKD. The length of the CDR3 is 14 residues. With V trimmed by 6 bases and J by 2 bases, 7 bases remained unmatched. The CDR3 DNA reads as TGTGCCATCAGCTCTAGCGGCTGGACCTACGAGCAGTACTTC. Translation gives CAISSSGWTYEQYF.

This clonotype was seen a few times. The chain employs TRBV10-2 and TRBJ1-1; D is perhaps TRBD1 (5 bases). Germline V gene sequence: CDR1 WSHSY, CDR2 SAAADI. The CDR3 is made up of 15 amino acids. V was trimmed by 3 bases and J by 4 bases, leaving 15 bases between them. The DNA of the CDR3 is TGCGCCAGCAGTGAACGTCTGGGGACGGGCACTGAAGCTTTCTTT. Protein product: CASSERLGTGTEAFF.

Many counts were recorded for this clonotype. CDR3 residues: CSARPLLVTDTQYF. CDR3 DNA sequence: TGCAGTGCTAGACCCCTACTAGTTACAGATACGCAGTATTTT. This chain joins TRBV20-1 and TRBJ2-3; possibly TRBD2 for D (5 bases). This CDR3 comprises 14 residues. Germline V lookup: CDR1 DFQATT, CDR2 SNEGSKA (reference sequence). Trimming took off 2 bases at V and 3 bases at J, with 12 bases between the two ends.

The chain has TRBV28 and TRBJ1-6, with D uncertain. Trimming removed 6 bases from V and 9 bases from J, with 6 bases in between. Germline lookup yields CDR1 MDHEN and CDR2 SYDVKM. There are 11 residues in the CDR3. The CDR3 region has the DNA TGTGCCAGCAGATCCATTTCACCCCTCCACTTT. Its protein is CASRSISPLHF.

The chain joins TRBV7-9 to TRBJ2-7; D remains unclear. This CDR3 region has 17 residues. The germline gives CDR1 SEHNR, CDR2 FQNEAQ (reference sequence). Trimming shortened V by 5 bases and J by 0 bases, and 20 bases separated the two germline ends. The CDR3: CASSTGRASQSSYEQYF. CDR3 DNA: TGTGCCAGCAGCACTGGTCGTGCCAGCCAGAGCTCCTACGAGCAGTACTTC.

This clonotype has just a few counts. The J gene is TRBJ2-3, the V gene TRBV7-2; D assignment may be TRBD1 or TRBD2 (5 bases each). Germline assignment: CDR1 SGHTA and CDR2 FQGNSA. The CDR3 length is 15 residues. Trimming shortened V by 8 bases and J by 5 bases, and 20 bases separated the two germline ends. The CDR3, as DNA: TGTGCCAGCGCCGAAATTGGGGGAGTGGGAGATACGCAGTATTTT. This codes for CASAEIGGVGDTQYF.

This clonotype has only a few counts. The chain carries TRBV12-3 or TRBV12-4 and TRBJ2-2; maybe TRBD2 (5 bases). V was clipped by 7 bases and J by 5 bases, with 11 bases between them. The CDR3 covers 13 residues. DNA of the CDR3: TGTGCCAGCACCCAAACGGGGACCGGGGAGCTGTTTTTT. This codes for CASTQTGTGELFF.

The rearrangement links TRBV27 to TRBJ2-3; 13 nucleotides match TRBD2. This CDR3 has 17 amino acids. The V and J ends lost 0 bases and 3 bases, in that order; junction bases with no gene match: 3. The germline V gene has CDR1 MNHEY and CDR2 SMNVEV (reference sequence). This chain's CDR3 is CASSLSGLAGVTDTQYF. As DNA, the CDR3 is TGTGCCAGCAGTTTATCCGGACTAGCGGGAGTGACAGATACGCAGTATTTT.

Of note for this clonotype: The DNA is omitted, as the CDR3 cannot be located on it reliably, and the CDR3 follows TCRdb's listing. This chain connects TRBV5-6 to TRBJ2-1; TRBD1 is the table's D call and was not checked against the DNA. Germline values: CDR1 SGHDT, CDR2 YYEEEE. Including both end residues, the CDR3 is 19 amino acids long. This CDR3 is CASSPGTGGTFFGDDEQFF.

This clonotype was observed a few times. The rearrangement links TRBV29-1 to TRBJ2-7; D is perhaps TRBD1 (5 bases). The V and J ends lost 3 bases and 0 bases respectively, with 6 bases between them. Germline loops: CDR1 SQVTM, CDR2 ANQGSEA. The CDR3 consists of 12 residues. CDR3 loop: CSVEDTSYEQYF. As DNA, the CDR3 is TGCAGCGTTGAGGACACCTCCTACGAGCAGTACTTC.

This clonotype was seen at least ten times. CDR3: CASSQDTNGGEAFF. DNA of the CDR3: TGCGCCAGCAGCCAAGATACGAACGGCGGGGAGGCTTTCTTT. The chain uses TRBV4-3 and TRBJ1-1; no firm D call. In germline, CDR1 is LGHNA, CDR2 YSLEER. Trimming left V 0 bases short and J 11 bases short, with 16 bases between. There are 14 residues in the CDR3.

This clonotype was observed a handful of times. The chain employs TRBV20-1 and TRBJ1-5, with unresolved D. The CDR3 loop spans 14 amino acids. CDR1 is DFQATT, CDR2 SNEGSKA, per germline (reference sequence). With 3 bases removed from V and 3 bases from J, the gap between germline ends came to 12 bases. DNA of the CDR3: TGCAGTGCTAGTTCACAGAGGGTCAATCAGCCCCAGCATTTT. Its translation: CSASSQRVNQPQHF.

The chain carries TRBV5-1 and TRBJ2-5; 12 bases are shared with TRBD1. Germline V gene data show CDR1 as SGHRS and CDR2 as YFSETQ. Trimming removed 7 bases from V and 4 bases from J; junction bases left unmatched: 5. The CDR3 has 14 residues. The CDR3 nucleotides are TGCGCCAGCGGGACAGGGGGCGAACGAGAGACCCAGTACTTC. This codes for CASGTGGERETQYF.

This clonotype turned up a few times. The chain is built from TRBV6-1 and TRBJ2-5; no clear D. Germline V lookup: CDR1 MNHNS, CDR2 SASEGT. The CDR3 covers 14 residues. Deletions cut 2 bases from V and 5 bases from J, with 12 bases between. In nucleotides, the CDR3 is TGTGCCAGCAGTGAACGCGGAAGATGGGAGACCCAGTACTTC. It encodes CASSERGRWETQYF.